These T cell receptor beta chains were read from a single sample in a study of cytomegalovirus exposure and HLA in healthy donors. Clones were read by immunoSEQ multiplex PCR, and TCRdb kept only the in-frame ones, dropping some. The sample lists 75,000 to 90,000 clones, roughly 64% seen once, with about 15% in the top ten. Sequenced input: PBMCs. Every receptor here comes from a woman in her thirties or forties in good health and CMV-seropositive. Both conserved end residues are part of each CDR3. The D gene is left open where the match is weak. The size of a clone is reported for some rows only, either as once, few or many, or as a class for expanded clones.

J: TRBJ1-4; size: NA; D: NA; V: TRBV7-2; DNA: TGTGCCAGCAGCCCCCAGGGTGAAAAACTGTTTTTT; CDR3: CASSPQGEKLFF
J: TRBJ2-1; size: NA; D: TRBD2; V: TRBV27; DNA: TGTGCCAGCAGTCCGCGGACTAGCGGGAGCTCCTACAATGAGCAGTTCTTC; CDR3: CASSPRTSGSSYNEQFF
J: TRBJ1-1; size: NA; D: TRBD1; V: TRBV7-9; DNA: TGTGCCAGCAGCTTCAACAGGGGAATTAACACTGAAGCTTTCTTT; CDR3: CASSFNRGINTEAFF
J: TRBJ2-7; size: NA; D: TRBD1; V: TRBV2; DNA: TGTGCCAGCAGTGACGCAGGGGGCCCCTCCTACGAGCAGTACTTC; CDR3: CASSDAGGPSYEQYF
J: TRBJ2-7; size: NA; D: NA; V: TRBV15; DNA: TGTGCCACCAGCTTAAGACAGCACTCCTACGAGCAGTACTTC; CDR3: CATSLRQHSYEQYF
J: TRBJ1-1; size: NA; D: TRBD1; V: TRBV5-1; DNA: TGCGCCACCAAAACGTCCTCAGGGGGCACTGAAGCTTTCTTT; CDR3: CATKTSSGGTEAFF
J: TRBJ2-4; size: NA; D: NA; V: TRBV18; DNA: TGTGCCAGCTCACCAACTTGGTCGAGAAACATTCAGTACTTC; CDR3: CASSPTWSRNIQYF
J: TRBJ2-5; size: NA; D: NA; V: TRBV6-5; DNA: TGTGCCAGCAGTTGGAGGCGGGAGACCCAGTACTTC; CDR3: CASSWRRETQYF
J: TRBJ2-5; size: NA; D: TRBD2; V: TRBV7-2; DNA: TGTGCCAGCAGCGCCCAACCCGGGAGGGTGGAGACCCAGTACTTC; CDR3: CASSAQPGRVETQYF
J: TRBJ2-7; size: few; D: TRBD1; V: TRBV4-1; DNA: TGCGCCAGCAGCCAAGTGGCAGGGACAGCGGCTTACGAGCAGTACTTC; CDR3: CASSQVAGTAAYEQYF
J: TRBJ2-7; size: NA; D: TRBD2; V: TRBV6-6; DNA: TGTGCCAGCAGTTGGACTATGGTCGGGGGGGCCGAGCAGTACTTC; CDR3: CASSWTMVGGAEQYF
J: TRBJ2-3; size: NA; D: NA; V: TRBV7-2; DNA: TGTGCCAGCACCAGCGGAACAGATACGCAGTATTTT; CDR3: CASTSGTDTQYF
J: TRBJ2-6; size: NA; D: TRBD1; V: TRBV14; DNA: TGTGCCAGCAGCCACCTCCTGCGGACAGGCCTCTCTGGGGCCAACGTCCTGACTTTC; CDR3: CASSHLLRTGLSGANVLTF
J: TRBJ1-2; size: NA; D: TRBD1; V: TRBV7-2; DNA: TGTGCCAGCAGCCTGGGGACAGGGGGCTTCGATGGCTACACCTTC; CDR3: CASSLGTGGFDGYTF
J: TRBJ2-5; size: NA; D: TRBD1; V: TRBV7-2; DNA: TGTGCCAGCAGCTCCCGGGACAGGGGGCCAGAGACCCAGTACTTC; CDR3: CASSSRDRGPETQYF
J: TRBJ1-4; size: NA; D: NA; V: TRBV7-9; DNA: TGTGCCAGCAGCTTAACGGCGGGGCACGGTGAAAAACTGTTTTTT; CDR3: CASSLTAGHGEKLFF
J: TRBJ2-1; size: NA; D: TRBD2; V: TRBV5-1; DNA: TGCGCCAGCAGCAAACTTAGCGGGACCTACAATGAGCAGTTCTTC; CDR3: CASSKLSGTYNEQFF
J: TRBJ2-2; size: few; D: NA; V: TRBV28; DNA: TGTGCCACTTCAGTCACCGGGGAGCTGTTTTTT; CDR3: CATSVTGELFF
J: TRBJ2-7; size: NA; D: TRBD2; V: TRBV5-4; DNA: TGTGCCAGCAGCCGCGGACTAGCAAACTACGAGCAGTACTTC; CDR3: CASSRGLANYEQYF
J: TRBJ2-1; size: NA; D: NA; V: TRBV5-1; DNA: TGCGCCAGCAGCGCAGCGGGCATGGGGGAGCAGTTCTTC; CDR3: CASSAAGMGEQFF